The T cell receptor beta chain described here comes from a study of OX40 agonist ivuxolimab in advanced cancers. Study context: Partial responses were achieved by three patients: one hepatocellular carcinoma, two cutaneous melanoma.

With 4 bases clipped from V and 3 bases from J, the junction kept 2 bases outside the gene matches. CDR3 length: 13 amino acids. The germline V gene has CDR1 SGHNT and CDR2 YYREEE (reference sequence). Profiling relied on immunoSEQ multiplex PCR, and the TCRdb table lists in-frame clones only, not all of them. The sample shows about 69,000 clones, about 80% of them seen only once. The V and J genes are TRBV5-4 and TRBJ1-2; 8 bases match TRBD1. The receptor was isolated from an adult with an advanced solid tumor such as melanoma, head and neck, liver or kidney cancer. Specimen: CD4+ or CD8+ T cells sorted from blood, collected in a trial of the OX40 agonist ivuxolimab. The CDR3 sequence: CASSRGQDYGYTF. CDR3 DNA sequence: TGTGCCAGCAGCCGGGGACAGGACTATGGCTACACCTTC.